Only a few counts were recorded for the clone carrying this T cell receptor beta chain. The data stem from a study of blood T cell repertoires in COVID-19. As for the study in general: Samples came from the United States, Italy and Spain, spanning acute and convalescent COVID-19. PBMCs, B-cell-depleted T cells, or T cells were the source of the cDNA or gDNA that made up the material.

How the authors handled the data: How many nucleated cells were present was estimated from reference gene primer amplification. Repertoires were generated with immunoSEQ multiplex PCR, while TCRdb's copy carries only in-frame clones and drops some. V, J and clone size derive from that table, while D and trimming were established from the DNA sequence. The table shows 150,000 or so clones, with around 87% occurring only once. Trimming removed 4 bases from V and 1 base from J; junction bases left unmatched: 9. The CDR3 consists of 18 residues. Germline V gene lookup returns CDR1 SGHRS and CDR2 YFSETQ. The genes are TRBV5-1 and TRBJ2-1, with 12 positions matching TRBD2. Sequencing used peripheral blood. The origin of this receptor is a man younger than 30 with acute or convalescent COVID-19. CDR3 DNA: TGCGCCAGCAGCCTTGCTAGCGGGGGGGTACGTTCCTACAATGAGCAGTTCTTC. It encodes CASSLASGGVRSYNEQFF.